The 25 T cell receptor beta chains below all came from one sample that was sequenced in a study of T cell responses to AZD1222 COVID-19 vaccine. Sequencing was performed with immunoSEQ multiplex PCR; in TCRdb, only in-frame clones are kept and a portion is missing. The sample yields about 190,000 clones, roughly 92% seen once. The sample in question was peripheral blood, obtained on day 0 of AZD1222 vaccination. These receptors all come from an adult in good health.

This clone was seen just once. J is TRBJ1-2 and V is TRBV9; no clear D gene. V lost 1 base and J lost 1, with 5 bases in between. The CDR3 loop spans 13 amino acids. The germline CDR1 and CDR2 sequences are SGDLS and YYNGEE. This CDR3 reads CASSVNDNYGYTF. CDR3 coding DNA: TGTGCCAGCAGCGTAAACGATAACTATGGCTACACCTTC.

V and J are TRBV5-1 and TRBJ2-3, with 10 nucleotides matching TRBD2. Trimming at V came to 5 bases and at J to 4 bases, leaving 4 bases not matched to a gene. This CDR3 has 14 residues. The germline CDR1 and CDR2 sequences are SGHRS and YFSETQ. This chain's CDR3 is CASRTGTSADTQYF. The CDR3 DNA sequence: TGCGCCAGCAGGACCGGGACTAGCGCAGATACGCAGTATTTT.

The genes are TRBV7-8 and TRBJ1-2; tentative D call: TRBD1 (6 bases). V was pared by 5 bases and J by 4 bases, with 17 bases between. The germline V gene encodes CDR1 SGHVS and CDR2 FQNEAQ. CDR3 length equals 15 residues. The CDR3 nucleotides are TGTGCCAGCAGCGGCGATACAGGGAGAAGCTATGGCTACACCTTC. This sequence encodes CASSGDTGRSYGYTF.

The chain joins TRBV14 to TRBJ1-1; no clear D. This CDR3 is 14 amino acids long. CDR1 is SGHDN, CDR2 FVKESK, per germline. V lost 1 base to trimming and J lost 2 bases, with 8 bases between them. CDR3 DNA: TGTGCCAGCAGCCAAGGTTACAGCAACACTGAAGCTTTCTTT. Protein product: CASSQGYSNTEAFF.

The V call is TRBV19, the J call TRBJ2-1; D unresolved. V was pared by 4 bases and J by 0 bases, with 10 bases between. The CDR3 has 15 amino acids. Germline V lookup: CDR1 LNHDA, CDR2 SQIVND (reference sequence). The CDR3 coding sequence is TGTGCCAGTAGTACCCAGGTGTACTCCTACAATGAGCAGTTCTTC. Amino acids: CASSTQVYSYNEQFF.

The chain combines TRBV6-1 with TRBJ1-1, with D uncertain. Trimming removed 1 base from V and 0 bases from J, with 6 bases in between. Germline V gene data show CDR1 as MNHNS and CDR2 as SASEGT. The CDR3 covers 14 residues. The CDR3 loop is CASSEGALNTEAFF. CDR3 DNA sequence: TGTGCCAGCAGTGAAGGGGCATTGAACACTGAAGCTTTCTTT.

The genes are TRBV11-2 and TRBJ1-4, with D possibly matching TRBD1 (6 bases). This CDR3 has 14 amino acids. V gave up 0 bases and J gave up 11 bases, with 13 bases separating them. From germline, CDR1 is SGHAT and CDR2 FQNNGV. Here the CDR3 DNA reads TGTGCCAGCAGCTTAGAGCCAGGGGCCCAGAAACTGTTTTTT. This sequence encodes CASSLEPGAQKLFF.

This clone was found a few times. This chain connects TRBV6-1 to TRBJ1-5, with TRBD1 identical over 10 bases. Germline CDR1 is MNHNS and CDR2 is SASEGT. The trim removed 4 bases at V and 7 bases at J, leaving 16 bases unmatched. The CDR3 consists of 18 residues. The CDR3 DNA follows: TGTGCCAGCAGTGCCGGGACAGGGGTCCGACGTCCAGCGCAGCCCCAGCATTTT. Its protein product is CASSAGTGVRRPAQPQHF.

This chain links TRBV12-3 or TRBV12-4 with TRBJ1-5, with a possible D match to TRBD1 (5 bases). The CDR3 has 13 amino acids. Trimming shortened V by 7 bases and J by 10 bases, and 17 bases separated the two germline ends. This CDR3 is CASMPGAGIPQHF. CDR3 coding DNA: TGTGCCAGCATGCCCGGTGCAGGGATACCCCAGCATTTT.

The V gene is TRBV6-5, the J gene TRBJ2-7; a weak D match, TRBD2 (5 bases). With 7 bases removed from V and 2 bases from J, the gap between germline ends came to 15 bases. Germline V gives CDR1 MNHEY, CDR2 SVGAGI. The CDR3 length is 14 residues. The CDR3 loop is CASTERATTYEQYF. CDR3 DNA sequence: TGTGCCAGCACCGAGAGGGCCACAACCTACGAGCAGTACTTC.

The sample holds one count of this clone. CDR3 nucleotides: TGTGCCAGTAGTATAGATCCGCAGGGATATGGCTACACCTTC. It codes for CASSIDPQGYGYTF. V usage is TRBV19 and J usage is TRBJ1-2, with D perhaps matching TRBD1 (5 bases). Germline V gene data show CDR1 as LNHDA and CDR2 as SQIVND (reference sequence). The CDR3 has 14 residues. The V end lost 0 bases, the J end lost 5 bases, and 10 bases lay between the germline ends.

The J gene is TRBJ2-3, the V gene TRBV7-9; D perhaps matches TRBD1 (5 bases). Germline values: CDR1 SEHNR, CDR2 FQNEAQ (reference sequence). Trimming pared 3 bases from V and 3 bases from J, leaving 10 bases between. The CDR3 has 14 residues. For the CDR3, the DNA is TGTGCCAGCAGCTTTACAGGAGCGACAGATACGCAGTATTTT. Translated, it gives CASSFTGATDTQYF.

This sequence joins TRBV6-5 and TRBJ2-5; tentatively, D is TRBD2 (6 bases). This CDR3 is built from 13 residues. Germline V CDR1 and CDR2: MNHEY, SVGAGI. The V end was cut by 6 bases, the J end by 3 bases, with 11 bases between. In DNA form, the CDR3 reads TGTGCCAGCAGCCGACTAGTGGAAGAGACCCAGTACTTC. As protein: CASSRLVEETQYF.

The chain joins TRBV4-1 to TRBJ2-3; 10 bases fit TRBD1. Germline V gene lookup returns CDR1 MGHRA and CDR2 YSYEKL. V shed 1 base, J shed 5 bases, and the junction held 3 bases outside the gene matches. This CDR3 has 15 residues. In DNA form, the CDR3 reads TGCGCCAGCAGCCAAGGGACAGGGGGAAAAGATACGCAGTATTTT. It encodes CASSQGTGGKDTQYF.

The J gene is TRBJ1-1, the V gene TRBV7-8; D may be TRBD1 (6 bases). The CDR3 is made up of 15 amino acids. Germline CDR1 and CDR2: SGHVS and FQNEAQ. V lost 4 bases and J 0 bases, leaving 12 bases between the germline ends. In nucleotides, the CDR3 is TGTGCCAGCAGCTCTCGGACAGCCCTGAACACTGAAGCTTTCTTT. Translated, it gives CASSSRTALNTEAFF.

The V call is TRBV7-2, the J call TRBJ1-5, with D possibly TRBD1 on 6 matching bases. The CDR3 is made up of 14 amino acids. Deletions cut 6 bases from V and 3 bases from J, with 12 bases between. In germline, CDR1 is SGHTA, CDR2 FQGNSA. CDR3 residues: CASRTGQTNQPQHF. CDR3 nucleotides: TGTGCCAGCAGGACCGGACAGACCAATCAGCCCCAGCATTTT.

The chain has TRBV27 and TRBJ1-2; D unresolved. Trimming stripped 3 bases from V and 2 bases from J, with 7 bases between. The CDR3 length is 13 residues. Germline V gene lookup returns CDR1 MNHEY and CDR2 SMNVEV (reference sequence). The CDR3, as DNA: TGTGCCAGCAGTTTCGCCGGGAACTATGGCTACACCTTC. This sequence encodes CASSFAGNYGYTF.

V and J are TRBV16 and TRBJ1-2; D possibly corresponds to TRBD1 (5 bases). The CDR3 totals 13 residues. V was cut by 1 base and J by 8 bases, with 11 bases left in between. Germline loops: CDR1 KGHSY, CDR2 FQNENV. CDR3 amino acids: CASSQFRGDGYTF. CDR3 nucleotides: TGTGCCAGCAGCCAATTTCGGGGGGACGGCTACACCTTC.

This chain uses TRBV28 with TRBJ1-3, with D perhaps TRBD1 (6 bases). Germline CDR1 is MDHEN and CDR2 is SYDVKM. The V end was cut by 11 bases, the J end by 0 bases, with 11 bases between. The CDR3 loop spans 13 amino acids. CDR3 sequence reads: CAGRDTSGNTIYF. CDR3 nucleotide sequence: TGTGCCGGAAGGGACACCTCTGGAAACACCATATATTTT.

The V call is TRBV9, the J call TRBJ2-1; 14 bases align to TRBD2. Germline V gives CDR1 SGDLS, CDR2 YYNGEE. The CDR3 contains 15 residues. Unmatched junction bases numbered 3, after V lost 3 bases and J lost 7 bases. CDR3 nucleotides: TGTGCCAGCAGCGAGCGACTAGCGGGGGGGAATGAGCAGTTCTTC. This codes for CASSERLAGGNEQFF.

This chain uses TRBV19 with TRBJ1-3, with D tentatively TRBD1 (6 bases). V lost 4 bases and J lost 0, with 13 bases in between. The CDR3 length is 16 residues. Per the germline V gene, CDR1 is LNHDA and CDR2 is SQIVND (reference sequence). The CDR3 bases are TGTGCCAGTAGTACCCAGGACAGACACTCTGGAAACACCATATATTTT. This translates into CASSTQDRHSGNTIYF.

The chain has TRBV11-2 and TRBJ2-7; 7 nucleotides match TRBD2. This CDR3 comprises 14 residues. V lost 5 bases and J lost 3; bases outside the gene matches: 7. CDR1 and CDR2 (germline): SGHAT, FQNNGV. The DNA of the CDR3 is TGTGCCAGCAGCGCCGCCGGACTAGTCTACGAGCAGTACTTC. Translated, it gives CASSAAGLVYEQYF.

The chain joins TRBV20-1 to TRBJ2-1, with 8 positions matching TRBD2. Germline V gives CDR1 DFQATT, CDR2 SNEGSKA (reference sequence). This CDR3 contains 10 residues. Trimming took 3 bases from V and 14 from J; bases not matched to a gene: 3. CDR3 nucleotides: TGCAGTGCTAGCGGGGGGGCTGAGTTCTTC. Translation gives CSASGGAEFF.

This clone is a singleton in its sample. The chain uses TRBV3-1 (or the pseudogene TRBV3-2) and TRBJ1-4; D gene ambiguous. The ends were cut back, 1 base at V and 11 bases at J, with 17 bases in the middle. This CDR3 spans 15 amino acids. The germline V gene has CDR1 LGHDT and CDR2 YNNKEL (reference sequence). The CDR3 spells CASSQATGKGRKLFF. Written as DNA, the CDR3 is TGTGCCAGCAGCCAAGCGACGGGGAAAGGCCGGAAACTGTTTTTT.

The rearrangement uses TRBV12-3 or TRBV12-4 and TRBJ2-2; D unclear. CDR3 size: 13 residues. V lost 1 base and J lost 4, with 4 bases in between. The CDR3 spells CASSLDGTGELFF. DNA for the CDR3: TGTGCCAGCAGTTTAGATGGCACCGGGGAGCTGTTTTTT.